Shown below are 11 T cell receptor beta chains from a single sample sequenced in a study of shared clonotypes between healthy human individuals. The protocol was immunoSEQ multiplex PCR, while the TCRdb copy is restricted to in-frame clones and leaves out a portion. Of around 1,100,000 clones listed, 70% to 80% are singletons. The material sequenced was memory CD4+ T cells from PBMCs. The sample's subset: CD45RA-negative fraction. Receptor source: a young man in good health. Some clones in this sample may be carry-over from other donors' samples.

The chain combines TRBV5-1 with TRBJ1-2, with D perhaps matching TRBD1 (5 bases). Trimming pared 3 bases from V and 7 bases from J, leaving 16 bases between. There are 14 residues in the CDR3. Germline assignment: CDR1 SGHRS and CDR2 YFSETQ. Here the CDR3 reads CASSSGDGRIGYTF. CDR3 bases: TGCGCCAGCAGCTCGGGGGACGGACGAATTGGCTACACCTTC.

The V and J genes are TRBV29-1 and TRBJ1-1, with TRBD1 as a possible D gene (6 bases). This CDR3 has 13 amino acids. Germline assignment: CDR1 SQVTM and CDR2 ANQGSEA. V lost 7 bases to trimming and J lost 4 bases, with 16 bases between them. The CDR3 nucleotides read TGCAGCGGGAACACAGGGTTGCGCACTGAAGCTTTCTTT. Protein product: CSGNTGLRTEAFF.

Only one count was recorded for this clone. The same CDR3 also results from other DNA sequences found in this sample. The rearrangement links TRBV5-1 to TRBJ1-3, with TRBD1 identical over 9 bases. V shed 2 bases, J shed 7 bases, and the junction held 1 base outside the gene matches. This CDR3 comprises 13 residues. CDR1 and CDR2 (germline): SGHRS, YFSETQ. The CDR3 DNA is TGCGCCAGCAGCTTAGACAGGGGGAACACCATATATTTT. Translated: CASSLDRGNTIYF. Using reference TRBV5-1 and TRBJ1-3 for the parts outside the CDR3, the full variable domain is KAGVTQTPRYLIKTRGQQVTLSCSPISGHRSVSWYQQTPGQGLQFLFEYFSETQRNKGNFPGRFSGRQFSNSRSEMNVSTLELGDSALYLCASSLDRGNTIYFGEGSWLTVV.

The chain couples TRBV6-6 to TRBJ1-2, with D possibly TRBD1 on 5 matching bases. Germline V CDR1 and CDR2: MNHNY, SVGAGI (reference sequence). V lost 10 bases and J 4 bases, leaving 16 bases between the germline ends. The CDR3 totals 13 residues. The CDR3: CATTPGQTYGYTF. Written as DNA, the CDR3 is TGTGCCACCACCCCAGGGCAGACCTATGGCTACACCTTC.

The rearrangement links TRBV7-2 to TRBJ2-3; 10 positions agree with TRBD2. The CDR3 covers 18 residues. The germline V gene encodes CDR1 SGHTA and CDR2 FQGNSA. V lost 4 bases and J lost 0; bases outside the gene matches: 10. CDR3: CASSSASSGRGSTDTQYF. The CDR3, as DNA: TGTGCCAGCAGCTCCGCCTCTAGCGGGAGAGGTAGCACAGATACGCAGTATTTT.

The CDR3 is CASSLGGADHTEAFF. CDR3 in DNA: TGTGCCAGCAGCTTGGGGGGGGCCGACCACACTGAAGCTTTCTTT. The chain employs TRBV7-2 and TRBJ1-1; maybe TRBD1 (6 bases). This CDR3 is built from 15 residues. V dropped 3 bases and J dropped 3 bases, with 14 bases sitting between them. The germline CDR1 and CDR2 sequences are SGHTA and FQGNSA.

The rearrangement joins TRBV19 to TRBJ2-5; 12 bases are shared with TRBD2. The trim removed 5 bases at V and 5 bases at J, leaving 3 bases unmatched. CDR3 length: 14 residues. Germline loops: CDR1 LNHDA, CDR2 SQIVND (reference sequence). The CDR3 loop reads CASSGTSGSETQYF. The DNA of the CDR3 is TGTGCCAGTAGTGGGACTAGCGGGTCTGAGACCCAGTACTTC.

The chain employs TRBV28 and TRBJ1-1, with D unclear. The CDR3 contains 12 residues. V lost 6 bases and J lost 8, with 13 bases in between. Germline V CDR1 and CDR2: MDHEN, SYDVKM. The CDR3 nucleotides read TGTGCCAGCAGCACACCCGACCGGGAAGCTTTCTTT. Translating it yields CASSTPDREAFF.

This clone appeared once. The chain joins TRBV13 to TRBJ1-5; 7 bases line up with TRBD1. CDR3 length: 16 residues. Germline CDR1 reads PRHDT; CDR2 reads FYEKMQ (reference sequence). The V gene end was trimmed by 5 bases and the J gene end by 2 bases; junction bases not matched to a gene: 9. The CDR3, as DNA: TGTGCCAGCAGCAAACGACAGGGAGGGGGCAATCAGCCCCAGCATTTT. It specifies CASSKRQGGGNQPQHF.

The V call is TRBV7-9, the J call TRBJ2-7; no reliable D call. CDR1 and CDR2 (germline): SEHNR, FQNEAQ (reference sequence). This CDR3 spans 14 amino acids. V was shortened by 2 bases and J by 5 bases, with 13 bases between the two germline ends. The CDR3 bases are TGTGCCAGCAGCTTACAATATGTCGTCGACGAGCAGTACTTC. This translates into CASSLQYVVDEQYF. Based on the CDR3 plus reference TRBV7-9 and TRBJ2-7, the full variable domain is DTGVSQNPRHKITKRGQNVTFRCDPISEHNRLYWYRQTLGQGPEFLTYFQNEAQLEKSRLLSDRFSAERPKGSFSTLEIQRTEQGDSAMYLCASSLQYVVDEQYFGPGTRLTVT.

J is TRBJ2-3 and V is TRBV7-8; tentative D call: TRBD2 (5 bases). In germline, CDR1 is SGHVS, CDR2 FQNEAQ. V lost 5 bases, J lost 7 bases, and 16 bases lay in between. The CDR3 consists of 14 residues. The CDR3: CASSNPPSGYTQYF. The CDR3 bases are TGTGCCAGCAGCAACCCCCCCAGCGGCTATACGCAGTATTTT.